Only one count was recorded for the clone carrying this TCR beta chain. RNA totalling roughly 0.45 to 1 ug underwent reverse transcription with random hexamers. The CDR3 of TCR beta was amplified by immunoSEQ multiplex PCR across 54 Vbeta and 13 Jbeta. Via MiXCR, TCRdb re-called the immunoSEQ multiplex PCR reads, giving one row per CDR3 protein. The sample holds a few hundred thousand distinct CDR3 sequences; 70% to 90% are singletons and the top ten take approximately 0.2%. This entry comes from a study of CD8 T cells in Susac syndrome. CD8+ and CD4+ T cells from blood underwent TCR beta sequencing. Control patients had untreated stable or active relapsing-remitting multiple sclerosis by revised McDonald criteria. Through negative isolation, CD4+ and CD8+ T cells were obtained, while TEMRA cells were enriched using FACS. The receptor was isolated from a human donor with multiple sclerosis. The sequenced sample consisted of CD8+ T cells from PBMCs.

This CDR3 is CASSLGRDPYGYTF. The CDR3 DNA follows: TGTGCCAGCAGCTTGGGGAGGGACCCCTATGGCTACACCTTC. This chain connects TRBV5-4 to TRBJ1-2, with a possible D match to TRBD1 (5 bases). The CDR3 is 14 residues long. Germline V lookup: CDR1 SGHNT, CDR2 YYREEE (reference sequence). Trimming left V 0 bases short and J 4 bases short, with 10 bases between.